Sequencing of this T cell receptor (beta chain) was carried out in a study of control samples from healthy donors and cancer patients. Trimming at V came to 1 base and at J to 3 bases, leaving 9 bases not matched to a gene. Looked up from germline, CDR1 is LNHNV and CDR2 is YYDKDF (reference sequence). The CDR3 consists of 16 residues. The table came from immunoSEQ multiplex PCR; TCRdb's copy has only in-frame clones and leaves some out. The sample comprises approximately 92,000 clones, more than 80% of which are singletons, and over 1.3% rests with the top ten. Sequences were obtained from blood. The chain carries TRBV15 and TRBJ2-7; TRBD1 agrees at 7 bases. This sequence originates from a woman in her thirties in good health. Written as DNA, the CDR3 is TGTGCCACCAGCAGAGGTGGGGATTCAGGGGGCTACGAGCAGTACTTC. Protein: CATSRGGDSGGYEQYF.